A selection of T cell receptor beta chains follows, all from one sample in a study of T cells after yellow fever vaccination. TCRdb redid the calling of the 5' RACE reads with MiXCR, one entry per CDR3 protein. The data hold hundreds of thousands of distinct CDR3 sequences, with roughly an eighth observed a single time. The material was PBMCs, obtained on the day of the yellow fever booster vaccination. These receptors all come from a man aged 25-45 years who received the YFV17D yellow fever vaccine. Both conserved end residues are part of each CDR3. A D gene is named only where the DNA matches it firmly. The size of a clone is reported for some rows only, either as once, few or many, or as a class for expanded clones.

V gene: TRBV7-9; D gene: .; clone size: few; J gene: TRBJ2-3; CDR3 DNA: TGTGCCAGCAGCTTAGGGCGAAGGCTGGGAGATACGCAGTATTTT; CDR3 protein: CASSLGRRLGDTQYF
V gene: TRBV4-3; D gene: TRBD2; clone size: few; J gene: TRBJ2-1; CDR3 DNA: TGCGCCAGCAGCCACCGTGGACTAGCGGGAGTACGGGGTGAGCAGTTCTTC; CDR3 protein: CASSHRGLAGVRGEQFF
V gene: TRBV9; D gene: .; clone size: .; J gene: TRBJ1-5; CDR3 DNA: TGTGCCAGCAGCGTAGGGGTAGGGGCCGATCAGCCCCAGCATTTT; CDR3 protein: CASSVGVGADQPQHF
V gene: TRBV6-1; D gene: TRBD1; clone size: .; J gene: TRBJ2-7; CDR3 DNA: TGTGCCAGCAGCCTTACCTGGGACAGGCTCTACGAGCAGTACTTC; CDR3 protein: CASSLTWDRLYEQYF
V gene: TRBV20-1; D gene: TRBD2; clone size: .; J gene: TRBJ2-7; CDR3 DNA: TGCAGTGCTAGACAGGGACTAGCGGGTCCCTACGAGCAGTACTTC; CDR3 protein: CSARQGLAGPYEQYF
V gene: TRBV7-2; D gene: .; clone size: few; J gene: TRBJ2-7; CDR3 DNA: TGTGCCAGCAGCTTAGAATTCGGGGTGAGGGAGCAGTACTTC; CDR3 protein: CASSLEFGVREQYF
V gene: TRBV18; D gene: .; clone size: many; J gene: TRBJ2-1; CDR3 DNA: TGTGCCAGCTCTCCGACAGAGTACAATGAGCAGTTCTTC; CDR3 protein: CASSPTEYNEQFF
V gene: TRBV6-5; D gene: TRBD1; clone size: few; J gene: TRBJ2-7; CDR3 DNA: TGTGCCAGCAGTTATTGGACAGGGGGCGAGCAGTACTTC; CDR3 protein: CASSYWTGGEQYF
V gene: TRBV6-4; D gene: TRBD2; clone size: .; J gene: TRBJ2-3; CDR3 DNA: TGTGCCAGCAGTGATTTAGCGGGAACCACAGATACGCAGTATTTT; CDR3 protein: CASSDLAGTTDTQYF
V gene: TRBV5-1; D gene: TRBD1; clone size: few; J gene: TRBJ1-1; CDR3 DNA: TGCGCCAGCAGCTTGCTCCAGGGGGCGACGACTGAAGCTTTCTTT; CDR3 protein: CASSLLQGATTEAFF
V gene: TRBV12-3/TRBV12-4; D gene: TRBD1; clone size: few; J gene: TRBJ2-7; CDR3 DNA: TGTGCCAGCAGTTTAACGACCCGACAGGGTTACGAGCAGTACTTC; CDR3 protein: CASSLTTRQGYEQYF
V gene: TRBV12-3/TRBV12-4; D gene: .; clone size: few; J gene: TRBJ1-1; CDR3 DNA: TGTGCCAGCAGTAAGGCGGGAAAGAACACTGAAGCTTTCTTT; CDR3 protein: CASSKAGKNTEAFF
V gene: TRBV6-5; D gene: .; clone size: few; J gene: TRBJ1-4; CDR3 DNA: TGTGCCAGCAGTACTCCGGGGCGACAGGCCCCCGATTTGGTGTTTTTT; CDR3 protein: CASSTPGRQAPDLVFF
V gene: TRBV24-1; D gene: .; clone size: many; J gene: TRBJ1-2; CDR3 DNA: TGTGCCACCAGTGATGACTCAACGCTCGGTGGCTACACCTTC; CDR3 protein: CATSDDSTLGGYTF